A single sample is the source of the 4 T cell receptor beta chains below, sequenced in a study of T cells in Graves' hyperthyroidism and ophthalmopathy (dated by TCRdb to between 2019 and 2020). The method behind the library was multiplex PCR. The sample was run on an Illumina HiSeq 2000. The TCR beta CDR3 regions were amplified from RNA transcripts. The first round of RT-PCR for the TCR CDR3 was performed with the HTBI primer set and the Qiagen OneStep RT-PCR kit. TCRdb's own reprocessing of the public reads used fastp at Q25 and MiXCR and kept productive beta chains. Rows with one shared CDR3 protein collapse into an entry with the most common genes and DNA. This sample has roughly 510,000 distinct CDR3 sequences in its table, and roughly 20% of those were observed once. The top ten clonotypes cover around 27% of the sample. The sequencing input was blood. These receptor sequences come from a young man with Graves' hyperthyroidism.

This clonotype was found a few times. This chain joins TRBV6-5 and TRBJ2-2; TRBD1 matches at 11 bases. CDR1 is MNHEY and CDR2 is SVGAGI in the germline V gene. The CDR3 sequence is 16 residues long. Trimming at V came to 4 bases and at J to 4 bases, leaving 5 bases not matched to a gene. The CDR3 sequence is CASSSPGTGGTGELFF. The CDR3 DNA reads as TGTGCCAGCAGTTCTCCCGGGACAGGGGGCACCGGGGAGCTGTTTTTT.

The J gene is TRBJ1-5, the V gene TRBV24-1; no clear D. The length of the CDR3 is 15 residues. V was clipped by 3 bases and J by 1 base, with 9 bases between them. The germline CDR1 and CDR2 sequences are KGHDR and SFDVKD. The chain's CDR3 is CATSDKGPSNQPQHF. The DNA for the CDR3 is TGTGCCACCAGTGATAAGGGTCCCAGCAATCAGCCCCAGCATTTT.

This chain's CDR3 is CASSLKPAGELFF. CDR3 nucleotide sequence: TGTGCCAGCAGCTTAAAACCTGCCGGGGAGCTGTTTTTT. J is TRBJ2-2 and V is TRBV11-2; D is uncertain. This CDR3 has 13 amino acids. Trimming pared 2 bases from V and 6 bases from J, leaving 7 bases between. From germline, CDR1 is SGHAT and CDR2 FQNNGV.

This clonotype came up many times. The chain uses TRBV6-5 and TRBJ1-2; D might be TRBD1 (6 bases). This CDR3 has 13 residues. V shed 2 bases and J shed 10 bases, with 14 bases lying between them. CDR1 and CDR2 from the germline V gene are MNHEY and SVGAGI. In DNA form, the CDR3 reads TGTGCCAGCAGTTACGGGGACACCTCAGACTACACCTTC. Protein: CASSYGDTSDYTF.